Sequencing of this T cell receptor beta chain was carried out in a study of beta chain features in type 1 diabetes. Looking at the study overall: Sorted cells from all samples, numbering fewer than 120,000,000, were examined.

The CDR3 extends over 14 amino acids. V lost 5 bases and J lost 2, with 13 bases in between. Germline CDR1 is MNHEY and CDR2 is SMNVEV (reference sequence). This clone was seen a few times. The antigen is unknown. The same CDR3 arises from other DNA sequences in this sample as well. Study findings and constraints: The naive, central memory and Treg TCRB repertoires showed an apparent similarity that was greater among patients than among healthy donors. Researchers report that Type 1 diabetes patients had moderately but significantly shorter TCRB CDR3s across all four CD4+ subsets.

TCRB transcripts that were expressed got sequenced, as all of the isolated RNA had been reverse transcribed. Data came from immunoSEQ multiplex PCR; TCRdb stores just in-frame clones and leaves some out. This repertoire shows 95,000 to 150,000 clones, 15% to 20% found once; its top ten account for under 2.5%. Sequencing was done on a sample of central memory CD4+ T cells from blood. This sequence was found in a man in his thirties or forties with type 1 diabetes. V and J are TRBV27 and TRBJ2-7, with D perhaps given as TRBD1 or TRBD2 (7 bases each). The CDR3 DNA reads TGTGCCAGCAGTGCCAGGGGGGGCCCCTACGAGCAGTACTTC. This gives the protein CASSARGGPYEQYF.